Listed below are T cell receptor beta chains from one sample, sequenced in a study of regulatory T cells in long-lasting Graves disease. TCRdb processed the multiplex PCR reads anew with MiXCR; each CDR3 protein has one entry. The table includes some 280,000 distinct CDR3 sequences, roughly a fifth detected once. The specimen comprised peripheral blood mononuclear cells (PBMCs), sampled when the disease was refractory, from a patient treated with antithyroid drugs. The receptor source for this set is a female donor with Graves disease. CDR3s include the opening cysteine and the closing phenylalanine or tryptophan. D genes are given only for firm matches. Clone size is not always given. Where it is, it says once, few, many or a class for expanded clones.

D	V	J	size	length	CDR3	DNA
TRBD1	TRBV20-1	TRBJ1-1	few	14	CSARGQGRYTEAFF	TGCAGTGCTAGAGGACAGGGGCGGTATACTGAAGCTTTCTTT
TRBD1	TRBV5-1	TRBJ2-7	many	16	CASSLGGDRGTYEQYF	TGCGCCAGCAGCTTGGGGGGGGACAGGGGGACCTACGAGCAGTACTTC
-	TRBV7-2	TRBJ2-7	many	17	CASSLDLEGHSSYEQYF	TGTGCCAGCAGCTTAGACTTAGAGGGGCATAGCTCCTACGAGCAGTACTTC
-	TRBV7-9	TRBJ2-1	once	15	CASSLVTGPYNEQFF	TGTGCCAGCAGCTTAGTTACAGGGCCCTACAATGAGCAGTTCTTC
TRBD1	TRBV20-1	TRBJ2-7	-	14	CSATFGTGGREQYF	TGCAGTGCTACCTTCGGGACAGGGGGGCGCGAGCAGTACTTC
TRBD2	TRBV6-1	TRBJ2-7	-	14	CASSGGLVPYEQYF	TGTGCCAGCAGTGGGGGACTAGTCCCCTACGAGCAGTACTTC
-	TRBV28	TRBJ1-5	many	15	CASSLTEYSNQPQHF	TGTGCCAGCAGCCTGACAGAATATAGCAATCAGCCCCAGCATTTT
TRBD1	TRBV30	TRBJ1-4	many	14	CAWSQGGFNEKLFF	TGTGCCTGGAGTCAGGGGGGATTTAATGAAAAACTGTTTTTT
-	TRBV6-1	TRBJ2-5	many	14	CASGASANQETQYF	TGTGCCAGCGGAGCTAGCGCCAACCAAGAGACCCAGTACTTC
-	TRBV20-1	TRBJ1-4	few	15	CSARAPGVTNEKLFF	TGCAGTGCTAGAGCACCGGGGGTTACTAATGAAAAACTGTTTTTT
-	TRBV11-2	TRBJ1-2	many	16	CASSLAGGQGGYGYTF	TGTGCCAGCAGCTTAGCCGGCGGGCAGGGAGGCTATGGCTACACCTTC
-	TRBV12-3/TRBV12-4	TRBJ1-1	many	15	CASSLDRTRATEAFF	TGTGCCAGCAGCCTAGATAGGACACGAGCCACTGAAGCTTTCTTT
-	TRBV6-5	TRBJ2-5	-	15	CASSYSKLAGETQYF	TGTGCCAGCAGTTACTCGAAGCTAGCCGGTGAGACCCAGTACTTC
-	TRBV6-5	TRBJ1-1	many	13	CASSYTNWGEAFF	TGTGCCAGCAGTTACACCAACTGGGGCGAAGCTTTCTTT
TRBD2	TRBV3-1	TRBJ2-1	-	16	CASSQDSSGLHNEQFF	TGTGCCAGCAGCCAAGATTCTAGCGGACTACACAATGAGCAGTTCTTC
TRBD2	TRBV27	TRBJ2-5	few	15	CARPGSSGRIETQYF	TGTGCCAGGCCTGGGAGTAGCGGGAGAATAGAGACCCAGTACTTC
-	TRBV28	TRBJ2-2	many	16	CASSFYLGGDTGELFF	TGTGCCAGCAGTTTTTATTTAGGGGGTGACACCGGGGAGCTGTTTTTT
-	TRBV7-9	TRBJ2-5	many	15	CASSLARTGHETQYF	TGTGCCAGCAGCTTAGCGCGCACTGGGCACGAGACCCAGTACTTC
TRBD1	TRBV19	TRBJ2-5	many	14	CASSTGTAQETQYF	TGTGCCAGCAGCACCGGGACAGCCCAAGAGACCCAGTACTTC
-	TRBV24-1	TRBJ2-2	-	13	CATSDLSPGELFF	TGTGCCACCAGTGACCTTTCGCCCGGGGAGCTGTTTTTT
TRBD2	TRBV2	TRBJ2-1	-	16	CASSDGTSGRGYEQFF	TGTGCCAGCAGTGACGGGACTAGCGGGAGAGGCTATGAGCAGTTCTTC
TRBD1	TRBV19	TRBJ1-5	-	16	CASRTPGQGHNQPQHF	TGTGCCAGTCGAACCCCGGGACAGGGCCACAATCAGCCCCAGCATTTT
-	TRBV5-6	TRBJ2-5	-	14	CASSPLSPEETQYF	TGTGCCAGCAGCCCACTTAGCCCGGAAGAGACCCAGTACTTC
-	TRBV7-2	TRBJ2-7	few	13	CASSAPIEHEQYF	TGTGCCAGCAGCGCCCCTATCGAGCACGAGCAGTACTTC
TRBD1	TRBV11-3	TRBJ2-3	many	18	CASSLDPPPDRGEDTQYF	TGTGCCAGCAGCTTAGATCCTCCTCCGGACAGGGGAGAGGATACGCAGTATTTT
-	TRBV3-1	TRBJ2-5	-	16	CASSRMYQAGQETQYF	TGTGCCAGCAGCCGGATGTATCAAGCGGGCCAAGAGACCCAGTACTTC
-	TRBV20-1	TRBJ1-5	many	14	CSARSIYSNQPQHF	TGCAGTGCTAGGAGCATTTATAGCAATCAGCCCCAGCATTTT
-	TRBV12-5	TRBJ1-4	many	14	CASRRAATNEKLFF	TGTGCTAGCCGCCGAGCTGCAACTAATGAAAAACTGTTTTTT
-	TRBV7-9	TRBJ1-1	-	14	CASRAEGGRAEAFF	TGTGCCAGCAGGGCCGAAGGGGGGCGGGCTGAAGCTTTCTTT
TRBD2	TRBV20-1	TRBJ2-7	-	16	CSARDLKLAGFNEQYF	TGCAGTGCTAGAGATCTCAAACTAGCGGGATTCAACGAGCAGTACTTC
TRBD1	TRBV27	TRBJ2-2	few	13	CASRGGLPGELFF	TGTGCCAGCCGAGGGGGCTTGCCCGGGGAGCTGTTTTTT